This TCR beta chain originates from a study of blood T cell repertoires in COVID-19. Whole-study context: Sample material is recorded as cDNA or gDNA derived from T cells, B-cell-depleted T cells, or PBMCs.

Under the authors' procedure: For nucleated cells, counts were estimated from reference gene primer amplification. Method: immunoSEQ multiplex PCR; TCRdb's copy keeps in-frame clones and lacks some. D and trimming were read from the DNA, whereas the V and J calls and clone size are those reported in that table. There are 350,000 to 450,000 clones in the sample; over 75% occur only once, and 2.3% lies in the top ten. Enrolled during active infection, Seattle patients were then followed longitudinally. The CDR3 covers 15 residues. Trimming stripped 7 bases from V and 2 bases from J, with 17 bases between. Germline V CDR1 and CDR2: SNHLY, FYNNEI.

Specimen: peripheral blood. This chain uses TRBV2 with TRBJ1-1; D not certain. The clonotype originates from a woman aged 60-75 years with COVID-19, enrolled during active disease. Here the CDR3 reads CASTYPLRGNTEAFF. Written as DNA, the CDR3 is TGTGCCAGCACATATCCCCTTAGAGGAAACACTGAAGCTTTCTTT. Filled out from reference TRBV2 and TRBJ1-1, the complete variable domain reads EPEVTQTPSHQVTQMGQEVILRCVPISNHLYFYWYRQILGQKVEFLVSFYNNEISEKSEIFDDQFSVERPDGSNFTLKIRSTKLEDSAMYFCASTYPLRGNTEAFFGQGTRLTVV.